The present entry profiles one TCR beta chain with its context. The data were taken from a study of blood T cell repertoires in COVID-19. Study summary: PBMCs, B-cell-depleted T cells, or T cells provided the cDNA or gDNA that made up the material.

Trimming removed 0 bases at V and 2 bases at J, with 12 bases between. Germline lookup yields CDR1 MNHEY and CDR2 SVGAGI. CDR3 size: 16 residues. The data were produced by immunoSEQ multiplex PCR, yet TCRdb's version contains in-frame clones alone and is incomplete. The sample has some 400,000 clones, around 87% seen once; the top ten hold 1% to 1.5%. Sequencing input: PBMCs or T cells enriched from blood (not recorded which). V usage is TRBV6-5 and J usage is TRBJ2-3, with D possibly matching TRBD2 (6 bases). The origin of this receptor is a man aged 25 to 45 who had recovered from COVID-19. The CDR3 DNA reads TGTGCCAGCAGTTACTCTGGGGGACTGATCACAGATACGCAGTATTTT. Residues: CASSYSGGLITDTQYF.